The rows below give T cell receptor beta chains drawn from one sample of a study of monozygotic twins with inflammatory bowel disease. TCRdb reprocessed the 5' RACE reads and stores each CDR3 protein as one record, lacking DNA. This sample lists about 420,000 distinct CDR3 sequences; its ten largest clones have approximately 2.3%. Sequenced input: blood. The receptors originated from a human donor with ulcerative colitis or Crohn's disease, or a healthy co-twin of an affected twin (not recorded which). The CDR3 runs from the conserved cysteine through the conserved F or W. Each record gives: V gene, J gene, CDR3 protein.

TRBV5-5	TRBJ2-1	CASSLTSMRANEQFF
TRBV4-3	TRBJ1-1	CASSQGGSSNTEAFF
TRBV7-2	TRBJ2-2	CASSLVAGGRGELFF
TRBV20-1	TRBJ2-1	CSASAVFYNEQFF
TRBV5-4	TRBJ2-7	CASSSPDKGGHEQYF
TRBV9	TRBJ1-2	CASSVGQGGYTF
TRBV5-1	TRBJ2-3	CASSLAGNTDTQYF
TRBV19	TRBJ2-7	CASSIATSGRYEQYF
TRBV6-1	TRBJ2-1	CASSTSGHRSNEQFF
TRBV20-1	TRBJ2-3	CSAQWVGTDTQYF
TRBV7-2	TRBJ1-1	CASSLDRGRAFF
TRBV28	TRBJ2-1	CASSPGGTTGYNEQFF
TRBV5-5	TRBJ2-7	CASSLDWEQTYEQYF
TRBV12-3/TRBV12-4	TRBJ2-1	CASSLVRDNEQFF
TRBV3-1	TRBJ2-5	CASSQAPSGEGTQYF
TRBV11-2	TRBJ1-1	CASSLMTGLEAFF
TRBV12-3/TRBV12-4	TRBJ1-5	CASSPGTADSNQPQHF
TRBV6-2/TRBV6-3	TRBJ1-2	CASSWTGGHGYTF
TRBV7-9	TRBJ2-3	CASSAPPGLESPDTQYF
TRBV20-1	TRBJ2-7	CSARPTSGRYEQYF
TRBV7-6	TRBJ1-1	CASSLRDRDTEAFF
TRBV13	TRBJ2-7	CASRQKDRDYEQYF